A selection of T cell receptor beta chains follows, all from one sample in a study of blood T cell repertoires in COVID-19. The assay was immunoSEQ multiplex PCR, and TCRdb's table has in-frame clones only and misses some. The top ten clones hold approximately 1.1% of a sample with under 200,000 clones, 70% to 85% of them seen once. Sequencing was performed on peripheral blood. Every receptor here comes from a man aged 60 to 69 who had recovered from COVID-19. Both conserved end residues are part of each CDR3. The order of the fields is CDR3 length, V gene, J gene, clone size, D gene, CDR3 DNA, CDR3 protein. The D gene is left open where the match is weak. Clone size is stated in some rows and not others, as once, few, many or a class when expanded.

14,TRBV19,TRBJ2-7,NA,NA,TGTGCCAGTAGTATAGGGCCGCTCTCCTACGAGCAGTACTTC,CASSIGPLSYEQYF
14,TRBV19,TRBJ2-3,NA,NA,TGTGCCAGTTCCCTCGGGGACAACACAGATACGCAGTATTTT,CASSLGDNTDTQYF
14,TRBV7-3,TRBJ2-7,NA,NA,TGTGCCAGCAGCTTAACGTCACAGGACTACGAGCAGTACTTC,CASSLTSQDYEQYF
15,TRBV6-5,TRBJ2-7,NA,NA,TGTGCCAGCAGTATAGGACTATCTGGGGCCTACGAGCAGTACTTC,CASSIGLSGAYEQYF
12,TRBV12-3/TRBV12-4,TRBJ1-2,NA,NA,TGTGCCAGCAGTCCGGCAGGGTATGGCTACACCTTC,CASSPAGYGYTF
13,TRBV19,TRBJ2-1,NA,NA,TGTGCCAGTAATCCTCTCCTCTCGAATGAGCAGTTCTTC,CASNPLLSNEQFF
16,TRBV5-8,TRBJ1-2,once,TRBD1,TGTGCCAGCAGCTGGACAGGGGGGAATCAGGGCTATGGCTACACCTTC,CASSWTGGNQGYGYTF
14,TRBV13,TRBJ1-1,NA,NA,TGTGCCAGCAGCCTTGGGACAATGAACACTGAAGCTTTCTTT,CASSLGTMNTEAFF
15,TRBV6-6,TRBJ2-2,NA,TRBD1,TGTGCCAGCAGCCTCGGACAGGGGGGTCCCGGGGAGCTGTTTTTT,CASSLGQGGPGELFF
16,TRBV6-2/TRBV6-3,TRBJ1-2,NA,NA,TGTGCCAGCAGTTACTCAGCATCATCCCGATCCGGGGGCTACACCTTC,CASSYSASSRSGGYTF
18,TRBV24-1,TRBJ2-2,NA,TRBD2,TGTGCCACCAGTGATCCGCGGGCGGGGGGACTGAACACCGGGGAGCTGTTTTTT,CATSDPRAGGLNTGELFF
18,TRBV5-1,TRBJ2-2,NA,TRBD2,TGCGCCAGCAGCCCCGGACTAGCGGGGGGGCGGGACACCGGGGAGCTGTTTTTT,CASSPGLAGGRDTGELFF
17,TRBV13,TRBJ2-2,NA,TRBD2,TGTGCCAGCAGCTTACTAGCGGGGCGACTTAACACCGGGGAGCTGTTTTTT,CASSLLAGRLNTGELFF
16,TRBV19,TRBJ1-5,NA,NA,TGTGCCAGTAGTCTATTGACTTTACAGGGAACTCAGCCCCAGCATTTT,CASSLLTLQGTQPQHF
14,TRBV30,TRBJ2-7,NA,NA,TGTGCCTGGGCAGCCGGGGGGCCCTCCTACGAGCAGTACTTC,CAWAAGGPSYEQYF
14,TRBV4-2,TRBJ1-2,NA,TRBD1,TGTGCCAGCAGCCCGCGGACAGGGGGCGATGGCTACACCTTC,CASSPRTGGDGYTF
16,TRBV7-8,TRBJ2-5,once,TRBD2,TGTGCCAGCAGCTTGTTGGCGGGGGGTAACCAAGAGACCCAGTACTTC,CASSLLAGGNQETQYF
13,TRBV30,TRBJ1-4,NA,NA,TGTGCCTGGGGGATCGGGGGTGTTGAAAAACTGTTTTTT,CAWGIGGVEKLFF
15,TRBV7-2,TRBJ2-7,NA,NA,TGTGCCAGCAGCTTAGCGGACAGACTCTCCTACGAGCAGTACTTC,CASSLADRLSYEQYF
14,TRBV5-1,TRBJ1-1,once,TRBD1,TGCGCCAGCAGCTACGGGACAGCGAACACTGAAGCTTTCTTT,CASSYGTANTEAFF
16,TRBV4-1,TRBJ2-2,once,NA,TGCGCCAGCAGCCAAGAGGAGGGGGCGATAACCGGGGAGCTGTTTTTT,CASSQEEGAITGELFF
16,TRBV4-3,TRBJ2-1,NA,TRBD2,TGCGCCAGCAGGTTCGGGACTAGTGGGCGCCACAATGAGCAGTTCTTC,CASRFGTSGRHNEQFF
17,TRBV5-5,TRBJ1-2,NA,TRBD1,TGTGCCAGCAGCTTGGTCGAATACCCGGACAGGGAGGATGGCTACACCTTC,CASSLVEYPDREDGYTF
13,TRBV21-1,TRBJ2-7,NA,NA,TGTGCCGTCCGAACCCCACACTCCTACGAGCAGTACTTC,CAVRTPHSYEQYF
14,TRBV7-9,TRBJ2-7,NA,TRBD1,TGTGCCAGCAGCGTTATGACAGGGGCTTACGAGCAGTACTTC,CASSVMTGAYEQYF
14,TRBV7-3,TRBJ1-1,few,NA,TGTGCCAGCAGCTTAAGTCCGTCGAACACTGAAGCTTTCTTT,CASSLSPSNTEAFF
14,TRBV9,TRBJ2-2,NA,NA,TGTGCCAGTCAAGGAGTTGTTAACACCGGGGAGCTGTTTTTT,CASQGVVNTGELFF